The rows below give T cell receptor beta chains drawn from one sample of a study of T-cell reconstitution after alpha-beta-depleted transplantation in children. TCRdb analysed the PCR reads with MiXCR anew, one entry per CDR3 protein. The data hold 120,000 to 150,000 distinct CDR3 sequences, with about 8.8% observed a single time. This specimen was PBMCs, mostly from graft donor cells, taken 180 days after TCRalphabeta/CD19-depleted stem cell transplant. These receptors were taken from a female patient aged 2 to 10 who had a stem cell transplant for congenital amegakaryocytic thrombocytopenia, so the T cells may come from the graft donor. CDR3s include the opening cysteine and the closing phenylalanine or tryptophan.

cdr3_aa | j_call | v_call
CASSKEHSAFQETQYF | TRBJ2-5 | TRBV21-1
CSASPLAGGTDTQYF | TRBJ2-3 | TRBV20-1
CASSIDRNTGELFF | TRBJ2-2 | TRBV19
CASSLDRLAWEETQYF | TRBJ2-5 | TRBV5-1
CASSLEISRWTTDTQYF | TRBJ2-3 | TRBV11-2
CAISESGTEQQETQYF | TRBJ2-5 | TRBV10-3
CASSSSGTGTQETQYF | TRBJ2-5 | TRBV5-6
CRAAVSAYNEQFF | TRBJ2-1 | TRBV20-1
CATADRSGPYLETQYF | TRBJ2-5 | TRBV24-1
CASSSSFEQFF | TRBJ2-1 | TRBV5-1
CATKGESGGNQPQHF | TRBJ1-5 | TRBV15
CASSPLAGSNGNTIYF | TRBJ1-3 | TRBV5-8
CATSDAPSQAGTVGNEKLFF | TRBJ1-4 | TRBV24-1
CASSLETNQPQHF | TRBJ1-5 | TRBV5-1
CASSQVTSGSLGELFF | TRBJ2-2 | TRBV4-2
CATSDPSGRAADTQYF | TRBJ2-3 | TRBV24-1
CASIGAGGEQYF | TRBJ2-7 | TRBV12-3/TRBV12-4
CASSRDSLNSPLHF | TRBJ1-6 | TRBV12-3/TRBV12-4
CASSLGPLQAYQETQYF | TRBJ2-5 | TRBV5-1
CASSPGDQPQHF | TRBJ1-5 | TRBV12-3/TRBV12-4
CASSLGALRWQFF | TRBJ2-1 | TRBV7-2
CASSLAHGRSGANVLTF | TRBJ2-6 | TRBV11-2
CSASRQTYEQYF | TRBJ2-7 | TRBV20-1
CASSSFPFDTQYF | TRBJ2-3 | TRBV27
CSAADPSVGNTIYF | TRBJ1-3 | TRBV20-1
CATSDTGTGTYNEQFF | TRBJ2-1 | TRBV24-1
CASSQNFGASYEQYF | TRBJ2-7 | TRBV3-1
CASSADSAKNIQYF | TRBJ2-4 | TRBV7-9
CSAFDRLGTEAFF | TRBJ1-1 | TRBV29-1
CASRGYTQYF | TRBJ2-3 | TRBV12-3/TRBV12-4
CAWTNGVDTEAFF | TRBJ1-1 | TRBV30
CASSRTGTTDTGELFF | TRBJ2-2 | TRBV6-5
CAISGTGAIEQYF | TRBJ2-7 | TRBV10-3
CSVERGSRAFF | TRBJ1-1 | TRBV29-1
CASSLSSGDPPYTQYF | TRBJ2-3 | TRBV12-3/TRBV12-4
CASSPKTGVPYEQYF | TRBJ2-7 | TRBV7-2
CASSYPDSTDTQYF | TRBJ2-3 | TRBV7-8
CASRGTSGEKLFF | TRBJ1-4 | TRBV5-1
CASSSGTLGGEQFF | TRBJ2-1 | TRBV5-1